The clone carrying this T cell receptor beta chain was recorded at least ten times. The TCR beta CDR3 regions underwent amplification using RNA transcripts as the source. The study used the HTBI primer set for a first-round RT-PCR of the TCR CDR3. TCRdb redid the calling of the multiplex PCR reads with MiXCR, one entry per CDR3 protein. The sample includes 610,000 or so distinct CDR3 sequences, more than 45% of them seen just once. The source of the sample is a study of T cells in Graves' hyperthyroidism and ophthalmopathy. The CDR3 sequence is 15 residues long. CDR1 is SQVTM and CDR2 is ANQGSEA in the germline V gene. Trimming took off 0 bases at V and 11 bases at J, with 17 bases between the two ends.

The sequence came from a woman younger than 35 with Graves' hyperthyroidism. This chain uses TRBV29-1 with TRBJ1-6; D is unclear. Material: peripheral blood or thyroid tissue (not recorded which). CDR3 coding DNA: TGCAGCGTTGAAGACGTCCTACGGGAGGGTACACCCCTCCACTTT. Protein product: CSVEDVLREGTPLHF. Complete variable domain (other parts from reference TRBV29-1 and TRBJ1-6): SAVISQKPSRDICQRGTSLTIQCQVDSQVTMMFWYRQQPGQSLTLIATANQGSEATYESGFVIDKFPISRPNLTFSTLTVSNMSPEDSSIYLCSVEDVLREGTPLHFGNGTRLTVT.